What follows is one T cell receptor beta chain and its context. No antigen is known for it. The source of the sample is a study of Ad26.COV2.S vaccination and SARS-CoV-2 variants. Study at large: Among those in the COV1001 Ad26.COV2.S trial arm was the donor. Ad26.COV2.S, an intramuscular injection, was given once or twice 56 days apart. Findings and limits, study-wide: Total T cell responses were possibly underestimated by TCR breadth and depth analyses.

Germline lookup yields CDR1 MNHEY and CDR2 SVGEGT. Trimming at V came to 5 bases and at J to 6 bases, leaving 10 bases not matched to a gene. The CDR3 sequence is 16 residues long. Documented treatment: around 19 received Ad26.COV2.S at low or high dose, single or two shots; 5 received placebo; per-sample allocation not given. At day 63 after the first vaccine or placebo injection, samples were drawn. Libraries were prepared by immunoSEQ multiplex PCR; TCRdb keeps only in-frame clonotypes and omits some of them. The sample lists 400,000 to 450,000 clones; approximately 90% were seen once. The material sequenced was peripheral blood, taken in a trial of Ad26.COV2.S vaccine versus placebo. The TCR was taken from a person between 18 and 59 years old who received the Ad26.COV2.S COVID-19 vaccine or a placebo. The chain carries TRBV6-2 or TRBV6-3 and TRBJ2-3, with TRBD1 identical over 11 bases. CDR3 nucleotides: TGTGCCAGCAGTCCGTGGACAGGGGGCCCCCCGGATACGCAGTATTTT. Translated: CASSPWTGGPPDTQYF.